This TCR beta chain was profiled in a study of cytomegalovirus exposure and HLA in healthy donors. These donors, healthy bone marrow donors, were studied. The PCR had 60 Vbeta and 13 Jbeta primers. Generated by immunoSEQ multiplex PCR, the TCRdb table keeps only in-frame clones and is missing some. This sample has some 200,000 clones; roughly 80% occur once, and the top ten carry around 3.2%. The receptor comes from a female donor in good health and CMV-seronegative. The sequenced material came from PBMCs.

This CDR3 reads CASSQHLAPYEQYF. CDR3 nucleotide sequence: TGTGCCAGCAGCCAACACCTGGCCCCCTACGAGCAGTACTTC. This chain joins TRBV16 and TRBJ2-7; no firm D call. The germline V gene encodes CDR1 KGHSY and CDR2 FQNENV. V was shortened by 2 bases and J by 2 bases, with 10 bases between the two germline ends. The CDR3 extends over 14 amino acids.